The 25 T cell receptor beta chains reported below all come from one sample, sequenced in a study of T-cell memory formation after mild COVID-19 (dated by TCRdb to the early 2020s). Library preparation used 5' RACE. Sequencer: Illumina NovaSeq 6000. TCRdb reprocessed the public reads (quality trimming at Q25 with fastp, clone calling with MiXCR) and kept in-frame beta chains. Rows are unified per CDR3 protein, each entry keeping the most common DNA and genes. The sample table holds 100,000 to 150,000 distinct CDR3 sequences, of which about 6.5% were seen once. Together, the top ten hold 2% to 2.5% of the sample. Sample: PBMCs or a T cell subset sorted from them (not recorded which). The receptor source for this set is an adult woman who had mild COVID-19 (a few samples of this study predate the infection). The sample titles of this study are shuffled in the database, so cell type and time point are left out; the donor was told from shared clones.

This clonotype was detected many times. J is TRBJ2-1 and V is TRBV4-1; 16 bases are a match to TRBD2. This CDR3 contains 19 residues. J was trimmed by 4 bases and V by 3 bases; bases with no gene match: 9. Germline loops: CDR1 MGHRA, CDR2 YSYEKL. The CDR3 protein is CASSHPGLAGGPDYNEQFF. Written as DNA, the CDR3 is TGCGCCAGCAGCCACCCGGGACTAGCGGGGGGGCCGGATTACAATGAGCAGTTCTTC.

V usage is TRBV25-1 and J usage is TRBJ1-2; D gene unclear. This CDR3 contains 14 residues. V was trimmed by 5 bases and J by 1 base, leaving 11 bases between them. Looked up from germline, CDR1 is MGHDK and CDR2 is SYGVNS. This chain's CDR3 is CASSTLGINYGYTF. CDR3 DNA sequence: TGTGCCAGCAGTACCCTCGGGATTAACTATGGCTACACCTTC.

This chain connects TRBV5-1 to TRBJ2-3; D remains ambiguous. The CDR3 spans 11 residues. The germline gives CDR1 SGHRS, CDR2 YFSETQ. V lost 4 bases to trimming and J lost 6 bases, with 6 bases between them. This chain's CDR3 is CASSLQDTQYF. The CDR3 bases are TGCGCCAGCAGCCTACAGGATACGCAGTATTTT.

The chain joins TRBV29-1 to TRBJ1-4, with 10 bases matching TRBD1. Looked up from germline, CDR1 is SQVTM and CDR2 is ANQGSEA. There are 14 residues in the CDR3. V lost 6 bases, J lost 7 bases, and 8 bases stayed unmatched. The CDR3 bases are TGCAGCGTCGCTCCGGGACAGGGGCGTGAAAAACTGTTTTTT. As protein: CSVAPGQGREKLFF.

This clonotype has at least ten counts. The chain has TRBV6-6 and TRBJ2-7; D is unclear. The germline V gene has CDR1 MNHNY and CDR2 SVGAGI (reference sequence). V shed 5 bases and J shed 1 base, with 9 bases lying between them. The CDR3 has 13 residues. The CDR3 protein is CASSLDISYEQYF. The CDR3 DNA sequence: TGTGCCAGCAGTCTTGACATTTCCTACGAGCAGTACTTC.

The chain uses TRBV3-1 and TRBJ2-5; D gene uncertain. The V gene lost 0 bases and the J gene lost 9 bases, with 8 bases spanning the gap. The CDR3 is 12 residues long. The germline V gene has CDR1 LGHDT and CDR2 YNNKEL (reference sequence). Here the CDR3 reads CASSQDVMAQYF. CDR3 DNA: TGTGCCAGCAGCCAAGATGTAATGGCCCAGTACTTC.

In this sample, this clonotype turned up a few times. The chain joins TRBV6-5 to TRBJ2-4, with D perhaps TRBD2 (6 bases). Germline V lookup: CDR1 MNHEY, CDR2 SVGAGI. V shed 4 bases and J shed 0 bases, with 13 bases lying between them. The CDR3 totals 16 residues. The CDR3 loop reads CASSSWSSEAKNIQYF. CDR3 in DNA: TGTGCCAGCAGTTCGTGGTCTAGCGAAGCCAAAAACATTCAGTACTTC.

This clonotype has a handful of counts. The chain couples TRBV9 to TRBJ1-5; D gene unclear. Per the germline V gene, CDR1 is SGDLS and CDR2 is YYNGEE. This CDR3 comprises 13 residues. Trimming left V 0 bases short and J 3 bases short, with 4 bases between. For the CDR3, the DNA is TGTGCCAGCAGCGTAGAGGACAATCAGCCCCAGCATTTT. Translation gives CASSVEDNQPQHF.

The V gene is TRBV7-3, the J gene TRBJ2-2; TRBD1 matches at 8 bases. The CDR3 consists of 17 residues. Germline V gives CDR1 SGHTA, CDR2 FQGTGA. V shed 5 bases and J 6 bases; nucleotides not matched to a gene: 14. CDR3 sequence: CASSPRPLDRASGELFF. CDR3 in DNA: TGTGCCAGCAGCCCCAGACCCTTGGACAGGGCATCCGGGGAGCTGTTTTTT.

This clonotype was counted a few times. The J gene is TRBJ1-5, the V gene TRBV30; 8 bases line up with TRBD1. Germline V lookup: CDR1 GTSNPN, CDR2 SVGIG (reference sequence). CDR3 size: 13 residues. Trimming removed 0 bases from V and 8 bases from J; junction bases left unmatched: 3. CDR3 loop: CAWSVSGGKPQHF. CDR3 nucleotide sequence: TGTGCCTGGAGTGTATCAGGGGGCAAGCCCCAGCATTTT.

The chain combines TRBV20-1 with TRBJ1-2; D perhaps matches TRBD1 (5 bases). The CDR3 has 14 residues. Trimming left V 6 bases short and J 2 bases short, with 16 bases between. The germline gives CDR1 DFQATT, CDR2 SNEGSKA (reference sequence). The CDR3 nucleotides read TGCAGTGCCACACCTGGGACGCACAACTATGGCTACACCTTC. Its translation: CSATPGTHNYGYTF.

This clonotype was seen only a few times. The chain recombines TRBV12-3 or TRBV12-4 with TRBJ1-5; 7 positions agree with TRBD1. J gave up 2 bases and V 6 bases, and 7 bases lay outside the gene matches. CDR3 length: 15 residues. In DNA, the CDR3 is TGTGCCAGCAGACGACAGGGATTTGGCAATCAGCCCCAGCATTTT. Translating it yields CASRRQGFGNQPQHF.

This clonotype has a count of ten or more. The V call is TRBV4-2, the J call TRBJ2-7; D assignment may be TRBD1 or TRBD2 (5 bases each). V was cut by 4 bases and J by 2 bases, with 12 bases left in between. There are 14 residues in the CDR3. From germline, CDR1 is LGHNA and CDR2 YNFKEQ. The CDR3 is CASSPGTPPYEQYF. The CDR3 DNA reads TGTGCCAGCAGCCCCGGGACGCCCCCCTACGAGCAGTACTTC.

This clonotype was counted at least ten times. The chain couples TRBV5-4 to TRBJ2-7; D gene uncertain. The CDR3 totals 13 residues. Germline V gives CDR1 SGHNT, CDR2 YYREEE (reference sequence). With 4 bases removed from V and 2 bases from J, the gap between germline ends came to 10 bases. Here the CDR3 reads CASSLDGPYEQYF. CDR3 nucleotide sequence: TGTGCCAGCAGCCTGGACGGGCCCTACGAGCAGTACTTC.

V and J are TRBV6-2 or TRBV6-3 and TRBJ2-2; no clear D. CDR1 and CDR2 (germline): MNHEY, SVGEGT. The CDR3 length is 13 residues. Deletions cut 5 bases from V and 3 bases from J, with 7 bases between. CDR3 bases: TGTGCCAGCAGTCTAGGGCACACCGGGGAGCTGTTTTTT. As protein: CASSLGHTGELFF.

There are many counts of this clonotype. The chain links TRBV27 to TRBJ2-2; TRBD2 aligns across 15 bases. This CDR3 region has 18 residues. The germline V gene encodes CDR1 MNHEY and CDR2 SMNVEV (reference sequence). V lost 2 bases to trimming and J lost 3 bases; unmatched junction nucleotides: 4. The CDR3 DNA sequence: TGTGCCAGCAGTTTACGGACTAGCGGGAGGGCCGACACCGGGGAGCTGTTTTTT. This gives the protein CASSLRTSGRADTGELFF.

This chain connects TRBV4-2 to TRBJ2-3; the match to TRBD2 covers 14 bases. Germline lookup yields CDR1 LGHNA and CDR2 YNFKEQ. After removal of 5 bases from V and 4 bases from J, the junction contained 5 bases not matched to a gene. The CDR3 is 16 amino acids. The CDR3 DNA reads TGTGCCAGCAGCAAAGGGACTAGCGGGAGCCCAGATACGCAGTATTTT. Protein: CASSKGTSGSPDTQYF.

A few counts support this clonotype. The chain uses TRBV5-1 and TRBJ2-7, with 8 bases lining up with TRBD1. Germline-derived CDR1 and CDR2 are SGHRS and YFSETQ. The CDR3 totals 15 residues. J gave up 0 bases and V 1 base, and 3 bases lay outside the gene matches. The CDR3 spells CASSLTGTGSYEQYF. The CDR3, as DNA: TGCGCCAGCAGCTTGACGGGGACAGGCTCCTACGAGCAGTACTTC. The whole variable domain, remainder taken from reference TRBV5-1 and TRBJ2-7, is KAGVTQTPRYLIKTRGQQVTLSCSPISGHRSVSWYQQTPGQGLQFLFEYFSETQRNKGNFPGRFSGRQFSNSRSEMNVSTLELGDSALYLCASSLTGTGSYEQYFGPGTRLTVT.

The gene calls are TRBV5-6 and TRBJ1-6, with D perhaps TRBD1 (5 bases). The V end was cut by 3 bases, the J end by 10 bases, with 14 bases between. Per the germline V gene, CDR1 is SGHDT and CDR2 is YYEEEE. This CDR3 comprises 14 residues. CDR3 sequence: CASSSTRTNSPLHF. The CDR3 bases are TGTGCCAGCAGCTCCACCCGGACAAACTCACCCCTCCACTTT.

This clonotype was counted at least ten times. This sequence joins TRBV12-3 or TRBV12-4 and TRBJ2-5, with D unclear. This CDR3 region has 13 residues. The ends were cut back, 2 bases at V and 5 bases at J, with 9 bases in the middle. CDR3 protein: CASSLFLGETQYF. The DNA for the CDR3 is TGTGCCAGCAGTTTATTCCTGGGGGAGACCCAGTACTTC.

This clonotype was seen more than once but under ten times. The genes are TRBV24-1 and TRBJ2-3; 10 nucleotides match TRBD1. CDR1 is KGHDR and CDR2 is SFDVKD in the germline V gene. V lost 4 bases and J lost 4; bases outside the gene matches: 7. CDR3 length equals 16 residues. This CDR3 is CATSDPTGTGADTQYF. The CDR3 nucleotides read TGTGCCACCAGTGACCCGACAGGGACAGGGGCAGATACGCAGTATTTT.

The table lists this clonotype with a few counts. The rearrangement uses TRBV2 and TRBJ2-7, with 8 nucleotides matching TRBD1. J was trimmed by 3 bases and V by 5 bases; bases with no gene match: 12. CDR1 is SNHLY and CDR2 is FYNNEI in the germline V gene. The CDR3 consists of 16 residues. CDR3 sequence: CASSRIRGTGHYEQYF. CDR3 bases: TGTGCCAGCAGTCGTATTCGAGGGACAGGACACTACGAGCAGTACTTC.

This clonotype appeared a few times. The chain combines TRBV30 with TRBJ2-4; a weak D match, TRBD2 (5 bases). The CDR3 extends over 12 amino acids. V was clipped by 0 bases and J by 8 bases, with 8 bases between them. CDR1 and CDR2 from the germline V gene are GTSNPN and SVGIG (reference sequence). CDR3 protein: CAWSVMRDIQYF. DNA for the CDR3: TGTGCCTGGAGTGTAATGCGGGACATTCAGTACTTC.

The chain links TRBV15 to TRBJ2-3, with D uncertain. The CDR3 consists of 15 residues. Germline V lookup: CDR1 LNHNV, CDR2 YYDKDF (reference sequence). The ends were cut back, 0 bases at V and 4 bases at J, with 11 bases in the middle. The CDR3 spells CATSRDMKSPDTQYF. In DNA form, the CDR3 reads TGTGCCACCAGCAGAGATATGAAGTCTCCAGATACGCAGTATTTT.

In this sample, this clonotype turned up a few times. The J gene is TRBJ2-4, the V gene TRBV5-6; D unresolved. Germline V gives CDR1 SGHDT, CDR2 YYEEEE. The CDR3 runs 12 residues. V dropped 0 bases and J dropped 12 bases, with 10 bases sitting between them. CDR3 DNA: TGTGCCAGCAGCTTGGCCTACTGGGCTCAGTACTTC. Translating it yields CASSLAYWAQYF.